This passage covers 23 T cell receptor beta chains from one sample sequenced in a study of Ad26.COV2.S vaccination and SARS-CoV-2 variants. Method: immunoSEQ multiplex PCR; TCRdb's copy keeps in-frame clones and lacks some. This sample has around 450,000 clones, with roughly 90% found just once. Treatment: some 19 received Ad26.COV2.S at low or high dose, single or two shots; 5 received placebo; per-sample allocation not given. Specimens were obtained on day 63 following the first vaccine or placebo injection. The sample was peripheral blood, taken in a trial of Ad26.COV2.S vaccine versus placebo. These receptors all come from a person between 18 and 65 years old who received the Ad26.COV2.S COVID-19 vaccine or a placebo.

V gene TRBV10-3 combines with J gene TRBJ1-5, with D unresolved. Trimming shortened V by 0 bases and J by 2 bases, and 14 bases separated the two germline ends. Per the germline V gene, CDR1 is ENHRY and CDR2 is SYGVKD. This CDR3 contains 17 residues. The CDR3 protein is CAISESELPGGNQPQHF. The DNA for the CDR3 is TGTGCCATCAGTGAGTCCGAGTTACCTGGGGGCAATCAGCCCCAGCATTTT.

This rearrangement joins TRBV9 to TRBJ2-2; 7 bases are shared with TRBD1. Trimming at V came to 3 bases and at J to 3 bases, leaving 11 bases not matched to a gene. The CDR3 contains 17 residues. Germline V CDR1 and CDR2: SGDLS, YYNGEE. The CDR3 region is CASSGPQTGHYTGELFF. The CDR3 DNA follows: TGTGCCAGCAGCGGACCCCAGACAGGGCATTACACCGGGGAGCTGTTTTTT.

The chain joins TRBV25-1 to TRBJ1-5; weak D call: TRBD1 (5 bases). The CDR3 runs to 16 residues. Deletions cut 1 base from V and 2 bases from J, with 12 bases between. From germline, CDR1 is MGHDK and CDR2 SYGVNS. CDR3 residues: CASSESWRGGNQPQHF. The CDR3 DNA is TGTGCCAGCAGTGAATCTTGGCGGGGGGGCAATCAGCCCCAGCATTTT. The full variable domain, with the rest looked up from reference TRBV25-1 and TRBJ1-5, is EADIYQTPRYLVIGTGKKITLECSQTMGHDKMYWYQQDPGMELHLIHYSYGVNSTEKGDLSSESTVSRIRTEHFPLTLESARPSHTSQYLCASSESWRGGNQPQHFGDGTRLSIL.

J is TRBJ2-7 and V is TRBV4-2; D gene uncertain. Germline V gene sequence: CDR1 LGHNA, CDR2 YNFKEQ. This CDR3 has 15 amino acids. The V end lost 3 bases, the J end lost 2 bases, and 14 bases lay between the germline ends. The CDR3 loop is CASSQTLRNPYEQYF. The CDR3, as DNA: TGTGCCAGCAGCCAGACTCTAAGGAATCCCTACGAGCAGTACTTC.

The chain employs TRBV7-8 and TRBJ1-5, with D unresolved. V lost 5 bases and J lost 7, with 18 bases in between. Germline assignment: CDR1 SGHVS and CDR2 FQNEAQ. This CDR3 region has 15 residues. CDR3 in DNA: TGTGCCAGCAGCCTCCTCGGAGGTACCGGGCAGCCCCAGCATTTT. This sequence encodes CASSLLGGTGQPQHF. Combining the CDR3 with reference TRBV7-8 and TRBJ1-5 gives the whole variable domain GAGVSQSPRYKVAKRGQDVALRCDPISGHVSLFWYQQALGQGPEFLTYFQNEAQLDKSGLPSDRFFAERPEGSVSTLKIQRTQQEDSAVYLCASSLLGGTGQPQHFGDGTRLSIL.

The genes are TRBV15 and TRBJ2-7, with D possibly matching TRBD1 (6 bases). Germline lookup yields CDR1 LNHNV and CDR2 YYDKDF (reference sequence). V lost 5 bases and J 3 bases, leaving 11 bases between the germline ends. The CDR3 loop spans 13 amino acids. The CDR3 DNA follows: TGTGCCACCAGCCCGGACAGAAGCTACGAGCAGTACTTC. Protein: CATSPDRSYEQYF.

The chain joins TRBV5-1 to TRBJ2-4, with D possibly being TRBD1 or TRBD2 (5 bases each). V gave up 4 bases and J gave up 5 bases, with 13 bases separating them. Germline V lookup: CDR1 SGHRS, CDR2 YFSETQ. The CDR3 is 14 amino acids. The CDR3 DNA reads TGCGCCAGCAGCGTCGGGACCTACGAAAACATTCAGTACTTC. Protein: CASSVGTYENIQYF. The whole variable domain, remainder taken from reference TRBV5-1 and TRBJ2-4, is KAGVTQTPRYLIKTRGQQVTLSCSPISGHRSVSWYQQTPGQGLQFLFEYFSETQRNKGNFPGRFSGRQFSNSRSEMNVSTLELGDSALYLCASSVGTYENIQYFGAGTRLSVL.

This chain joins TRBV18 and TRBJ1-3; 7 bases map to TRBD1. Germline loops: CDR1 KGHSH, CDR2 LQKENI. CDR3 length: 17 amino acids. V dropped 3 bases and J dropped 2; count of bases not matched to a gene: 10. As DNA, the CDR3 is TGTGCCAGCTCACCCCGTGTCGGGGGGACAGCTGGAAACACCATATATTTT. It codes for CASSPRVGGTAGNTIYF.

This sequence joins TRBV7-9 and TRBJ1-2; D is uncertain. The CDR3 is 15 amino acids. The germline V and J ends were trimmed by 5 bases and 3 bases, with 16 bases remaining between them. Germline CDR1 is SEHNR and CDR2 is FQNEAQ (reference sequence). For the CDR3, the DNA is TGTGCCAGCAGCGCAGGCCAGATTATTGACTATGGCTACACCTTC. This sequence encodes CASSAGQIIDYGYTF. The complete variable domain, with remaining parts taken from reference TRBV7-9 and TRBJ1-2, reads DTGVSQNPRHKITKRGQNVTFRCDPISEHNRLYWYRQTLGQGPEFLTYFQNEAQLEKSRLLSDRFSAERPKGSFSTLEIQRTEQGDSAMYLCASSAGQIIDYGYTFGSGTRLTVV.

The CDR3 loop is CASSLQGDTRTDTQYF. CDR3 coding DNA: TGCGCCAGCAGCTTACAGGGGGATACGCGAACAGATACGCAGTATTTT. The chain has TRBV5-1 and TRBJ2-3; TRBD1 aligns across 8 bases. CDR1 is SGHRS and CDR2 is YFSETQ in the germline V gene. The CDR3 is made up of 16 amino acids. Germline trimming cut 2 bases from V and 3 bases from J; bases unmatched to any gene: 8.

In regard to this clone: Other nucleotide sequences from this sample produce the same CDR3. J is TRBJ2-6 and V is TRBV5-5; 9 bases are shared with TRBD1. Looked up from germline, CDR1 is SGHKS and CDR2 is YYEKEE (reference sequence). Losses at the gene ends were 3 bases for V and 0 bases for J; bases not matched to a gene: 10. The CDR3 has 19 amino acids. The CDR3 region is CASSYPGTGFNSGANVLTF. The CDR3 nucleotides read TGTGCCAGCAGCTACCCCGGGACAGGGTTTAACTCTGGGGCCAACGTCCTGACTTTC.

A single count supports this clone. The V gene is TRBV7-9, the J gene TRBJ2-1; 11 bases are shared with TRBD1. V shed 8 bases, J shed 8 bases, and the junction held 5 bases outside the gene matches. The CDR3 spans 13 residues. Germline-derived CDR1 and CDR2 are SEHNR and FQNEAQ (reference sequence). CDR3 region: CASRDRGIYEQFF. CDR3 sequence (DNA): TGTGCCAGCCGGGACAGGGGGATATATGAGCAGTTCTTC. The variable domain in full, with the rest retrieved from reference TRBV7-9 and TRBJ2-1, is DTGVSQNPRHKITKRGQNVTFRCDPISEHNRLYWYRQTLGQGPEFLTYFQNEAQLEKSRLLSDRFSAERPKGSFSTLEIQRTEQGDSAMYLCASRDRGIYEQFFGPGTRLTVL.

The chain links TRBV19 to TRBJ2-7; possible D gene TRBD1, 6 bases. Trimming removed 3 bases at V and 2 bases at J, with 11 bases between. This CDR3 is built from 14 residues. CDR1 and CDR2 (germline): LNHDA, SQIVND (reference sequence). CDR3: CASSITGTPYEQYF. The CDR3 nucleotides are TGTGCCAGTAGTATCACCGGGACACCCTACGAGCAGTACTTC.

This chain joins TRBV2 and TRBJ1-1; D perhaps matches TRBD1 (6 bases). CDR1 is SNHLY and CDR2 is FYNNEI in the germline V gene. The germline V and J ends were trimmed by 7 bases and 1 base, with 16 bases remaining between them. The CDR3 is 15 amino acids. Written as DNA, the CDR3 is TGTGCCAGCAATCAGTACGGGGGCGGGAACACTGAAGCTTTCTTT. Its translation is CASNQYGGGNTEAFF.

This chain connects TRBV6-2 or TRBV6-3 to TRBJ2-7, with D unresolved. This CDR3 contains 12 residues. Deletions cut 3 bases from V and 5 bases from J, with 8 bases between. From germline, CDR1 is MNHEY and CDR2 SVGEGT. CDR3 coding DNA: TGTGCCAGCAGTTATATAAGGGACGAGCAGTACTTC. It translates to CASSYIRDEQYF.

This clone was detected only a few times. The chain couples TRBV30 to TRBJ2-1; 10 bases are shared with TRBD2. Losses at the gene ends were 0 bases for V and 9 bases for J; bases not matched to a gene: 8. The CDR3 has 15 amino acids. Germline CDR1 reads GTSNPN; CDR2 reads SVGIG (reference sequence). CDR3 loop: CAWSVAGGPLVEQFF. CDR3 coding DNA: TGTGCCTGGAGTGTAGCGGGGGGGCCTTTGGTTGAGCAGTTCTTC.

The gene calls are TRBV19 and TRBJ2-7, with D maybe TRBD1 (7 bases). The CDR3 runs to 14 residues. In germline, CDR1 is LNHDA, CDR2 SQIVND (reference sequence). Trimming took 5 bases from V and 1 from J, leaving 12 bases between them. The CDR3 reads CASSLRGVSYEQYF. The CDR3, as DNA: TGTGCCAGTAGTCTCAGGGGGGTGTCCTACGAGCAGTACTTC.

J is TRBJ2-7 and V is TRBV9; D ambiguous. The CDR3 spans 14 residues. CDR1 and CDR2 from the germline V gene are SGDLS and YYNGEE. V was trimmed by 0 bases and J by 1 base, leaving 8 bases between them. Here the CDR3 DNA reads TGTGCCAGCAGCGTAGCCAGCACTTCCTACGAGCAGTACTTC. Amino acid sequence: CASSVASTSYEQYF.

The genes are TRBV28 and TRBJ1-2; TRBD1 aligns across 8 bases. The germline gives CDR1 MDHEN, CDR2 SYDVKM. CDR3 size: 14 residues. Trimming removed 7 bases from V and 4 bases from J; junction bases left unmatched: 8. The CDR3 DNA is TGTGCCAGCACCACAGGGGGTTCGCTCTATGGCTACACCTTC. Its protein is CASTTGGSLYGYTF.

This chain uses TRBV24-1 with TRBJ1-5; D possibly corresponds to TRBD1 (5 bases). The CDR3 length is 14 residues. Germline loops: CDR1 KGHDR, CDR2 SFDVKD. Deletions cut 4 bases from V and 0 bases from J, with 6 bases between. CDR3 loop: CATSEGHSNQPQHF. For the CDR3, the DNA is TGTGCCACCAGTGAGGGGCATAGCAATCAGCCCCAGCATTTT.

V gene TRBV9 combines with J gene TRBJ2-2, with D perhaps TRBD2 (6 bases). This CDR3 has 14 amino acids. Germline V CDR1 and CDR2: SGDLS, YYNGEE. V lost 3 bases and J lost 1, with 7 bases in between. CDR3 DNA: TGTGCCAGCAGCGGGGACTTGAACACCGGGGAGCTGTTTTTT. Its translation is CASSGDLNTGELFF.

This sequence joins TRBV7-2 and TRBJ1-5; the match to TRBD1 covers 8 bases. The CDR3 consists of 15 residues. Germline values: CDR1 SGHTA, CDR2 FQGNSA. V gave up 5 bases and J gave up 8 bases; unmatched junction bases: 11. CDR3 nucleotides: TGTGCCAGCAGCCCCGGGACAGGCAGTTTGGAGCCCCAGCATTTT. The encoded protein is CASSPGTGSLEPQHF.

The sample holds one count of this clone. The V gene is TRBV5-6, the J gene TRBJ1-2; no reliable D call. Between the trimmed V and J ends, which lost 0 bases and 2 bases, there was a span of 5 bases. The germline CDR1 and CDR2 sequences are SGHDT and YYEEEE. The CDR3 is 13 residues long. The CDR3 spells CASSLARNYGYTF. As DNA, the CDR3 is TGTGCCAGCAGCTTGGCCAGGAACTATGGCTACACCTTC.